This entry lists 25 T cell receptor beta chains sequenced from one sample in a study of metastatic and nonmetastatic thyroid tumors. Ahead of thyroid surgery, no patient had received treatment of any kind. TCRdb reprocessed the PCR reads via MiXCR. The table shows about 7,300 clones, with roughly 29% occurring only once. Input material: tumor tissue. These receptors came from a female donor with papillary thyroid cancer or a benign thyroid nodule (not recorded which). Some clones in this sample may be carry-over from other donors' samples.

By frequency in the sample, this clone is medium-sized. The rearrangement links TRBV27 to TRBJ2-2; possibly TRBD2 for D (7 bases). The CDR3 loop spans 15 amino acids. CDR1 is MNHEY and CDR2 is SMNVEV in the germline V gene (reference sequence). V was clipped by 6 bases and J by 4 bases, with 15 bases between them. The DNA for the CDR3 is TGTGCCAGCAGGCCTCCCCGGGGGGCCACCGGGGAGCTGTTTTTT. Encoded protein: CASRPPRGATGELFF.

Concerning this clone itself: Compared with germline, one end of the junction differs, possibly owing to a read error. The V call is TRBV7-2, the J call TRBJ2-3, with D hard to call. CDR1 and CDR2 (germline): SGHTA, FQGNSA. This CDR3 region has 12 residues. CDR3 sequence reads: CASSLGAYTQYF. CDR3 DNA sequence: TGTGCCAGCAGCTTAGGGGCATACACGCAGTACTTT. The variable domain in full, with the rest retrieved from reference TRBV7-2 and TRBJ2-3, is GAGVSQSPSNKVTEKGKDVELRCDPISGHTALYWYRQSLGQGLEFLIYFQGNSAPDKSGLPSDRFSAERTGGSVSTLTIQRTQQEDSAVYLCASSLGAYTQYFGPGTRLTVL.

This chain joins TRBV30 and TRBJ2-7, with a possible D match to TRBD1 (6 bases). Germline CDR1 GTSNPN, CDR2 SVGIG (reference sequence). The CDR3 is made up of 13 amino acids. Between the trimmed V and J ends, which lost 3 bases and 2 bases, there was a span of 11 bases. The CDR3: CAWRRQETYEQYF. The CDR3, as DNA: TGTGCCTGGAGGCGACAGGAGACCTACGAGCAGTACTTC.

This clone was observed many times. The chain uses TRBV10-1 and TRBJ2-5, with 9 bases aligning to TRBD1. Germline V gene sequence: CDR1 WNHNN, CDR2 SYGVQD (reference sequence). With V trimmed by 6 bases and J by 3 bases, 2 bases remained unmatched. This CDR3 is 13 amino acids long. The CDR3 sequence: CASSWDREETQYF. CDR3 DNA: TGCGCCAGCAGCTGGGACAGGGAAGAGACCCAGTACTTC.

This clone was seen only a few times. This chain joins TRBV6-5 and TRBJ2-1; D may be TRBD1 (5 bases). Germline V gives CDR1 MNHEY, CDR2 SVGAGI. The CDR3 is 16 amino acids. V lost 0 bases and J lost 1, with 10 bases in between. The CDR3 here is CASSYSSAGSYNEQFF. The CDR3 bases are TGTGCCAGCAGTTACTCGAGTGCAGGGTCCTACAATGAGCAGTTCTTC.

This clone is medium-sized by share. The chain uses TRBV7-2 and TRBJ1-2; TRBD1 matches at 7 bases. Germline loops: CDR1 SGHTA, CDR2 FQGNSA. This CDR3 has 13 residues. Germline trimming cut 5 bases from V and 3 bases from J; bases unmatched to any gene: 3. The CDR3, as DNA: TGTGCCAGCAGCCTCGGGACAGACTATGGCTACACCTTC. Translated: CASSLGTDYGYTF.

The J gene is TRBJ2-2, the V gene TRBV12-3 or TRBV12-4; D perhaps matches TRBD1 (6 bases). Trimming cost V 8 bases and J 7 bases, with 17 bases left between them. The CDR3 sequence is 14 residues long. The CDR3 loop is CASCVLQGCGELFF. The CDR3 coding sequence is TGTGCCAGCTGTGTGTTACAGGGCTGCGGGGAGCTGTTTTTT.

This clone was found once. V is TRBV20-1 and J is TRBJ2-7; D not certain. V was cut by 4 bases and J by 5 bases, with 18 bases left in between. CDR3 size: 14 residues. Germline CDR1 reads DFQATT; CDR2 reads SNEGSKA (reference sequence). Here the CDR3 DNA reads TGCAGTGCTACAGATCCCTTCCCCTCTAACGAGCAGTACTTC. As protein: CSATDPFPSNEQYF.

In this sample, this clone is large. The gene calls are TRBV2 and TRBJ2-2; 7 bases are shared with TRBD2. The junction had 9 bases not matched to a gene; V was cut back by 3 bases and J by 5 bases. Per the germline V gene, CDR1 is SNHLY and CDR2 is FYNNEI. The CDR3 consists of 16 residues. CDR3 bases: TGTGCCAGCAGTGAGGGGGGGTATAGAGGGACCGGGGAGCTGTTTTTT. Translating gives CASSEGGYRGTGELFF.

This clone was found many times. The rearrangement uses TRBV15 and TRBJ2-5; a possible D gene is TRBD1 (6 bases). V lost 0 bases to trimming and J lost 1 base, with 9 bases between them. Germline lookup yields CDR1 LNHNV and CDR2 YYDKDF (reference sequence). The CDR3 sequence is 15 residues long. CDR3 amino acids: CATSRDRDTQETQYF. For the CDR3, the DNA is TGTGCCACCAGCAGAGATCGGGACACCCAAGAGACCCAGTACTTC.

The chain is built from TRBV6-2 or TRBV6-3 and TRBJ2-1, with D perhaps TRBD1 (5 bases). Trimming removed 7 bases at V and 9 bases at J, with 16 bases between. The CDR3 runs to 13 residues. Germline lookup yields CDR1 MNHEY and CDR2 SVGEGT. The CDR3 sequence is CASTQGTWGEQFF. The CDR3 DNA reads TGTGCCAGCACCCAGGGTACCTGGGGTGAGCAGTTCTTC.

This clone rates as medium-sized (0.01 to 0.1%). The chain is built from TRBV7-9 and TRBJ2-3, with no clear D. CDR3 length: 12 residues. Trimming left V 3 bases short and J 6 bases short, with 7 bases between. CDR1 is SEHNR, CDR2 FQNEAQ, per germline (reference sequence). The CDR3 region has the DNA TGTGCCAGCAGCTTGCAGGCGGATACGCAGTATTTT. This codes for CASSLQADTQYF.

This clone was counted only a few times. This chain joins TRBV6-1 and TRBJ1-2; D is ambiguous. This CDR3 has 12 residues. V gave up 6 bases and J gave up 2 bases, with 7 bases separating them. The germline CDR1 and CDR2 sequences are MNHNS and SASEGT. The CDR3 region is CASSGRNYGYTF. In nucleotides, the CDR3 is TGTGCCAGCAGCGGACGCAACTATGGCTACACCTTC.

There are many counts of this clone. The junction does not match germline at one end; this may be a read error. The chain links TRBV4-1 to TRBJ1-1; D not resolved. Per the germline V gene, CDR1 is MGHRA and CDR2 is YSYEKL. The CDR3 covers 13 residues. The CDR3 here is CASSQTEAAEASF. Here the CDR3 DNA reads TGCGCCAGCAGCCAAACAGAAGCGGCTGAAGCCTCCTTT.

The chain employs TRBV7-2 and TRBJ2-5, with D uncertain. Trimming removed 5 bases from V and 4 bases from J, with 11 bases in between. The CDR3 has 13 residues. Germline values: CDR1 SGHTA, CDR2 FQGNSA. CDR3 nucleotides: TGTGCCAGCAGCCGTTCGGTATCAGAGACCCAGTACTTC. It codes for CASSRSVSETQYF.

The chain combines TRBV11-1 with TRBJ2-1; tentative D call: TRBD2 (5 bases). The germline V gene has CDR1 SGHAT and CDR2 FQDESV (reference sequence). CDR3 length: 15 residues. The V end lost 5 bases, the J end lost 6 bases, and 17 bases lay between the germline ends. The CDR3 region is CASSIERQWANEQFF. CDR3 nucleotides: TGTGCCAGCAGCATCGAGCGGCAGTGGGCCAATGAGCAGTTCTTC.

J is TRBJ2-2 and V is TRBV28, with D tentatively TRBD1 (6 bases). Trimming removed 5 bases at V and 2 bases at J, with 12 bases between. The CDR3 has 15 amino acids. From germline, CDR1 is MDHEN and CDR2 SYDVKM. The CDR3 bases are TGTGCCAGCAGTCTCCGGGACACCAACACCGGGGAGCTGTTTTTT. Its translation: CASSLRDTNTGELFF.

This clone was detected ten times or more. The chain couples TRBV2 to TRBJ1-6, with 8 bases identical to TRBD1. The CDR3 totals 15 residues. V dropped 6 bases and J dropped 8; count of bases not matched to a gene: 9. Germline V gene data show CDR1 as SNHLY and CDR2 as FYNNEI. CDR3 coding DNA: TGTGCCAGCAGGGGGGGGGCAGGGGGCGATTCACCCCTCCACTTT. Its protein product is CASRGGAGGDSPLHF.

This clone is categorized as medium-sized. This sequence joins TRBV4-1 and TRBJ2-7; D might be TRBD1 (6 bases). Germline lookup yields CDR1 MGHRA and CDR2 YSYEKL. This CDR3 region has 15 residues. V was shortened by 4 bases and J by 5 bases, with 18 bases between the two germline ends. The CDR3 reads CASSPTAGAMNEQYF. In DNA form, the CDR3 reads TGCGCCAGCAGCCCGACTGCAGGGGCTATGAACGAGCAGTACTTC.

Within the sample, this clone is medium-sized. The CDR3 loop is CATSLGASYNEQFF. CDR3 bases: TGTGCCACCTCACTGGGGGCCTCCTACAATGAGCAGTTCTTC. The chain employs TRBV5-5 and TRBJ2-1, with TRBD1 as a possible D gene (6 bases). Germline V CDR1 and CDR2: SGHKS, YYEKEE (reference sequence). CDR3 length: 14 amino acids. The V gene lost 9 bases and the J gene lost 0 bases, with 13 bases spanning the gap.

In this sample, this clone turned up a few times. The chain links TRBV19 to TRBJ1-2; TRBD1 is a possible D gene (6 bases). CDR1 LNHDA and CDR2 SQIVND come from the germline V gene (reference sequence). The CDR3 runs 15 residues. V dropped 3 bases and J dropped 6 bases, with 17 bases sitting between them. The chain's CDR3 is CASSITGHRGDGYTF. CDR3 coding DNA: TGTGCCAGTAGTATCACAGGGCACAGAGGTGATGGCTACACCTTC.

By sample share, this clone is medium-sized (0.01 to 0.1%). J is TRBJ2-5 and V is TRBV5-1; the D gene is possibly TRBD1 (5 bases). Germline CDR1 is SGHRS and CDR2 is YFSETQ. V lost 4 bases and J 5 bases, leaving 15 bases between the germline ends. The CDR3 is 14 residues long. The CDR3, as DNA: TGCGCCAGCAGCGAACCCTCCAGGGTGGAGACCCAGTACTTC. It codes for CASSEPSRVETQYF.

This clone has just a few counts. The gene calls are TRBV28 and TRBJ2-3, with a tentative D call TRBD2 (5 bases). From germline, CDR1 is MDHEN and CDR2 SYDVKM. The length of the CDR3 is 15 residues. V lost 3 bases, J lost 1 base, and 11 bases lay in between. In DNA form, the CDR3 reads TGTGCCAGCAGTTTGTCAGCGGAACGCACAGATACGCAGTATTTT. Translation: CASSLSAERTDTQYF.

Only a few counts were recorded for this clone. J is TRBJ2-7 and V is TRBV19; D might be TRBD1 or TRBD2, each matching 6 bases. The CDR3 spans 15 residues. The V end lost 6 bases, the J end lost 0 bases, and 15 bases lay between the germline ends. Per germline, CDR1 LNHDA and CDR2 SQIVND (reference sequence). CDR3 nucleotides: TGTGCCAGTAGACCGGGGGCTGGAAGCTCCTACGAGCAGTACTTC. The encoded protein is CASRPGAGSSYEQYF.

In the case of this clone: Here the CDR3 omits its conserved ending phenylalanine or tryptophan, so a read error is the likely source. The V and J genes are TRBV7-9 and TRBJ1-1; a weak D match, TRBD1 (6 bases). The CDR3 contains 14 residues. V shed 4 bases and J shed 6 bases, with 15 bases lying between them. The germline V gene has CDR1 SEHNR and CDR2 FQNEAQ (reference sequence). The CDR3 loop reads CASSSQGDGPEAFI. The CDR3 region has the DNA TGTGCCAGCAGCTCACAGGGAGACGGCCCTGAAGCTTTCATT.